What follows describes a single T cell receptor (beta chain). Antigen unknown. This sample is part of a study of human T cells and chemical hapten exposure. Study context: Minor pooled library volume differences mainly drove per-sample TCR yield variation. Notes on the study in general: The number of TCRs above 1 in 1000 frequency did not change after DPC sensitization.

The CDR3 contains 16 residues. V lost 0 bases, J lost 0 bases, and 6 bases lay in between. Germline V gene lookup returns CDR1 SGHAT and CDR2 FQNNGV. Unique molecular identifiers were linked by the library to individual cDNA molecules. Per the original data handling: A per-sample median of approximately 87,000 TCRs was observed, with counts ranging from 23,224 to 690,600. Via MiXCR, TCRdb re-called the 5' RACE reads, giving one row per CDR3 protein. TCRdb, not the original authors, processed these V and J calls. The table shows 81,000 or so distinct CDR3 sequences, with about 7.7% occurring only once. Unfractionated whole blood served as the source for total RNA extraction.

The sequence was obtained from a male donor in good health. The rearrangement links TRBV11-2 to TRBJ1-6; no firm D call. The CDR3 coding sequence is TGTGCCAGCAGCTTAGAACCGTCCTCCTATAATTCACCCCTCCACTTT. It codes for CASSLEPSSYNSPLHF.